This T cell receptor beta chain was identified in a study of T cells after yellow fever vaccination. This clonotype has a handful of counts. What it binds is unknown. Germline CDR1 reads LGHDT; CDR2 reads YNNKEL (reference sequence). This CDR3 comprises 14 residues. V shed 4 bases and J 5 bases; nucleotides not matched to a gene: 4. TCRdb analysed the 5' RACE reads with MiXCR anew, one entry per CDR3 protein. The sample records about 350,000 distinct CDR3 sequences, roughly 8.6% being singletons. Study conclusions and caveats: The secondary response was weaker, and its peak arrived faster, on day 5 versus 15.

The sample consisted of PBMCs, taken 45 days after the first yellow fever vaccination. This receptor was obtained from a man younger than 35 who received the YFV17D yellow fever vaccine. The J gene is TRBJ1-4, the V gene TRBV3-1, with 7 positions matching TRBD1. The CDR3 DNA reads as TGTGCCAGCAGCCGGGACAGCCTAAATGAAAAACTGTTTTTT. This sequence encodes CASSRDSLNEKLFF.